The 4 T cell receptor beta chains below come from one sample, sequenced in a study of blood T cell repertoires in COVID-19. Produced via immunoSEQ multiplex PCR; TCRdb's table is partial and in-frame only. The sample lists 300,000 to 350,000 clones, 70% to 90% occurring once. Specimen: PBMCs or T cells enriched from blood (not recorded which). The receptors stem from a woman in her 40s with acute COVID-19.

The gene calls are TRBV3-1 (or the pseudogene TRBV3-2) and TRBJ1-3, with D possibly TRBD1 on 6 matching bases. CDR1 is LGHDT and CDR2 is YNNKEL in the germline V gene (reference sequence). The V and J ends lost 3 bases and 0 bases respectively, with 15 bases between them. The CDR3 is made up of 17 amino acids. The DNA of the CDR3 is TGTGCCAGCAGCCATGCTACAGGGCTGAGCTCTGGAAACACCATATATTTT. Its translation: CASSHATGLSSGNTIYF.

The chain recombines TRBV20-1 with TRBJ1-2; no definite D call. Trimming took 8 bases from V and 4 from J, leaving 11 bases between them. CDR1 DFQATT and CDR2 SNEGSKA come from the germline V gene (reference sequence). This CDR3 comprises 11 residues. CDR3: CSQINGYGYTF. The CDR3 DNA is TGCAGTCAAATCAACGGCTATGGCTACACCTTC.

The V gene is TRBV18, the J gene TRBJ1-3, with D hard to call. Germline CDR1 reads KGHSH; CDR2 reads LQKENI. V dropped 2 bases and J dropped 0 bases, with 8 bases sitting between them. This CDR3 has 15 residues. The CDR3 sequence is CASSPTTISGNTIYF. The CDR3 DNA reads TGTGCCAGCTCACCAACCACTATCTCTGGAAACACCATATATTTT. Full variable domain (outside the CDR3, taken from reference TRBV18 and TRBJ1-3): NAGVMQNPRHLVRRRGQEARLRCSPMKGHSHVYWYRQLPEEGLKFMVYLQKENIIDESGMPKERFSAEFPKEGPSILRIQQVVRGDSAAYFCASSPTTISGNTIYFGEGSWLTVV.

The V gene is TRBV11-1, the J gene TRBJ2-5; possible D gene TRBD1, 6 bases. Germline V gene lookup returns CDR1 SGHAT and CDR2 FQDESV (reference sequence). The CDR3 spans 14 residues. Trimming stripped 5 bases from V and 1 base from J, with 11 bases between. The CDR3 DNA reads TGTGCCAGCAGCCGAAGGGACATCCAAGAGACCCAGTACTTC. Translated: CASSRRDIQETQYF.